The 16 T cell receptor beta chains in this list originate from one sample, sequenced in a study of shared clonotypes between healthy human individuals. Only in-frame clones appear in the TCRdb table, and some are missing; sequencing was by immunoSEQ multiplex PCR. Among just over 2,000,000 clones, about 95% were seen once, and the ten largest hold roughly 1%. Naive CD8 cells were CD45RO-negative, positively selected for CCR7, excluding terminally differentiated effector memory CD45RA+ cells. Sequenced: naive CD8+ T cells sorted from blood. The origin of the receptors is a man aged 18 to 29 in good health.

Comments on this clone: The same CDR3 also results from other DNA sequences found in this sample. The J gene is TRBJ1-6, the V gene TRBV27; D not resolved. The germline V gene encodes CDR1 MNHEY and CDR2 SMNVEV (reference sequence). The germline V and J ends were trimmed by 2 bases and 10 bases, with 6 bases remaining between them. The CDR3 runs to 12 residues. Written as DNA, the CDR3 is TGTGCCAGCAGTTTAACCGGATCACCCCTCCACTTT. Translating gives CASSLTGSPLHF.

The chain links TRBV4-3 to TRBJ2-7, with unresolved D. This CDR3 spans 14 amino acids. Between the trimmed V and J ends, which lost 2 bases and 2 bases, there was a span of 10 bases. Germline V gives CDR1 LGHNA, CDR2 YSLEER. The CDR3 loop is CASSQSNGPYEQYF. For the CDR3, the DNA is TGCGCCAGCAGCCAATCGAACGGTCCCTACGAGCAGTACTTC.

The CDR3: CASSSTGANTGELFF. The CDR3 bases are TGTGCCAGCAGCTCGACAGGGGCGAACACCGGGGAGCTGTTTTTT. The rearrangement uses TRBV7-9 and TRBJ2-2; 8 bases agree with TRBD1. Germline V lookup: CDR1 SEHNR, CDR2 FQNEAQ (reference sequence). V lost 4 bases and J lost 0; bases outside the gene matches: 1. CDR3 length equals 15 residues.

In this sample, this clone turned up once. The chain uses TRBV27 and TRBJ2-1; perhaps TRBD2 as D (5 bases). V was clipped by 5 bases and J by 2 bases, with 16 bases between them. Germline V gives CDR1 MNHEY, CDR2 SMNVEV (reference sequence). The CDR3 consists of 16 residues. The chain's CDR3 is CASSISSSGAYNEQFF. CDR3 sequence (DNA): TGTGCCAGCAGTATCTCTTCCTCCGGGGCCTACAATGAGCAGTTCTTC.

The V gene is TRBV25-1, the J gene TRBJ1-4; 7 bases are a match to TRBD1. With 3 bases clipped from V and 8 bases from J, the junction kept 3 bases outside the gene matches. Per germline, CDR1 MGHDK and CDR2 SYGVNS. This CDR3 spans 13 amino acids. The CDR3 DNA follows: TGTGCCAGCAGTGACAGGGGGTTGGAAAAACTGTTTTTT. Translation: CASSDRGLEKLFF.

This clone was detected once. J is TRBJ2-2 and V is TRBV4-1; a possible D gene is TRBD1 (6 bases). Germline loops: CDR1 MGHRA, CDR2 YSYEKL. The V and J ends lost 7 bases and 7 bases respectively, with 16 bases between them. The CDR3 length is 14 residues. CDR3 amino acids: CASTPKQGLGELFF. The CDR3 nucleotides read TGCGCCAGCACCCCGAAACAGGGCCTCGGGGAGCTGTTTTTT.

This chain joins TRBV7-6 and TRBJ2-1; D may be TRBD2 (5 bases). The CDR3 covers 13 residues. Germline V gives CDR1 SGHVS, CDR2 FNYEAQ. CDR3 DNA: TGTGCTGTGGGAGTCACGCCCTACAATGAGCAGTTCTTC. Translation gives CAVGVTPYNEQFF.

Concerning this clone: Other DNA sequences from this sample encode an identical CDR3 as well. The chain carries TRBV6-1 and TRBJ2-7, with TRBD1 as a possible D gene (5 bases). V shed 0 bases and J shed 3 bases, with 6 bases lying between them. The CDR3 loop spans 13 amino acids. In germline, CDR1 is MNHNS, CDR2 SASEGT. The CDR3 reads CASSEAGDYEQYF. The CDR3 DNA reads as TGTGCCAGCAGTGAAGCAGGGGACTACGAGCAGTACTTC.

The chain recombines TRBV4-3 with TRBJ1-1; D perhaps matches TRBD1 (5 bases). Germline lookup yields CDR1 LGHNA and CDR2 YSLEER. V was pared by 0 bases and J by 3 bases, with 11 bases between. This CDR3 has 15 residues. CDR3 in amino acids: CASSQDGGLDTEAFF. CDR3 in DNA: TGCGCCAGCAGCCAAGATGGGGGTTTGGACACTGAAGCTTTCTTT.

V usage is TRBV28 and J usage is TRBJ1-2; TRBD1 matches at 10 bases. Germline V gene lookup returns CDR1 MDHEN and CDR2 SYDVKM. V gave up 5 bases and J gave up 1 base; unmatched junction bases: 4. CDR3 length: 15 residues. CDR3 sequence reads: CASSGTGEGNYGYTF. Here the CDR3 DNA reads TGTGCCAGCAGTGGGACAGGGGAAGGTAACTATGGCTACACCTTC.

This clone was counted between two and nine times. This sequence joins TRBV9 and TRBJ1-1; 7 bases are a match to TRBD1. J lost 7 bases, V lost 4 bases, and 7 bases had no gene match. The CDR3 has 13 residues. Germline V gene lookup returns CDR1 SGDLS and CDR2 YYNGEE. CDR3 in DNA: TGTGCCAGCAGCCGCCCTGGGACAGTTGAAGCTTTCTTT. It is translated as CASSRPGTVEAFF.

The chain links TRBV7-2 to TRBJ2-1, with D maybe TRBD1 (5 bases). This CDR3 spans 16 amino acids. Germline lookup yields CDR1 SGHTA and CDR2 FQGNSA. The ends were cut back, 1 base at V and 0 bases at J, with 10 bases in the middle. The CDR3 DNA is TGTGCCAGCAGCTTAGTAGGGGTTAGCTCCTACAATGAGCAGTTCTTC. This codes for CASSLVGVSSYNEQFF.

This rearrangement joins TRBV27 to TRBJ2-7; 9 positions agree with TRBD2. Germline trimming cut 7 bases from V and 2 bases from J; bases unmatched to any gene: 6. The CDR3 spans 14 residues. Germline V gene lookup returns CDR1 MNHEY and CDR2 SMNVEV (reference sequence). CDR3 DNA sequence: TGTGCCAGCACCCCTAGCGGGGCGACCTACGAGCAGTACTTC. Its translation is CASTPSGATYEQYF.

The rearrangement joins TRBV19 to TRBJ2-1; unclear D gene. Looked up from germline, CDR1 is LNHDA and CDR2 is SQIVND (reference sequence). V shed 5 bases and J shed 1 base, with 6 bases lying between them. The CDR3 runs 13 residues. DNA of the CDR3: TGTGCCAGTAGTCTGGGTTCCTACAATGAGCAGTTCTTC. Amino acids: CASSLGSYNEQFF.

This clone has just one count. The V call is TRBV19, the J call TRBJ1-3; possibly TRBD1 for D (6 bases). V was trimmed by 5 bases and J by 4 bases, leaving 15 bases between them. The CDR3 is 15 amino acids. Germline V CDR1 and CDR2: LNHDA, SQIVND (reference sequence). The CDR3, as DNA: TGTGCCAGTAGTGCGTTACAGGGAGGCGGAAACACCATATATTTT. Translation gives CASSALQGGGNTIYF.

The rearrangement joins TRBV11-1 to TRBJ2-7; TRBD1 matches 7 bases. Trimming cost V 4 bases and J 0 bases; bases outside gene matches: 3. CDR1 is SGHAT, CDR2 FQDESV, per germline (reference sequence). The CDR3 runs to 14 residues. For the CDR3, the DNA is TGTGCCAGCAGCTGGACAGGTAGCTCCTACGAGCAGTACTTC. It is translated as CASSWTGSSYEQYF.